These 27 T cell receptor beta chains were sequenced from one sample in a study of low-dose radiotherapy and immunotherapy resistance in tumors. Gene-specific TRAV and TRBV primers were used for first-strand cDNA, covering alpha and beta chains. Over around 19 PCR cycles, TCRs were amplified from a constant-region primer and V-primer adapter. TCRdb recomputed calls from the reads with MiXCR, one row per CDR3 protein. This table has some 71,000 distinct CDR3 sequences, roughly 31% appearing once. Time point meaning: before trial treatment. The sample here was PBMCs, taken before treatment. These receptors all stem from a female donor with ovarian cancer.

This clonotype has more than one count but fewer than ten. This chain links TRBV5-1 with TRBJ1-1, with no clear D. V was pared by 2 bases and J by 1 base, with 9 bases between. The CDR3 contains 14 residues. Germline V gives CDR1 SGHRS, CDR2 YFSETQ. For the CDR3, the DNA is TGCGCCAGCAGCTTAAGTGATCCGAACACTGAAGCTTTCTTT. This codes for CASSLSDPNTEAFF.

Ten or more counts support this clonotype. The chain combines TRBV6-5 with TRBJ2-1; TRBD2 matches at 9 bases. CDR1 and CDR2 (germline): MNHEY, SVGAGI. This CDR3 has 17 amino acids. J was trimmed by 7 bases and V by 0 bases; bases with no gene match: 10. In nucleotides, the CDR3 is TGTGCCAGCAGTTACTCACTAGGGACTAGCCGGAGGAATGAGCAGTTCTTC. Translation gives CASSYSLGTSRRNEQFF.

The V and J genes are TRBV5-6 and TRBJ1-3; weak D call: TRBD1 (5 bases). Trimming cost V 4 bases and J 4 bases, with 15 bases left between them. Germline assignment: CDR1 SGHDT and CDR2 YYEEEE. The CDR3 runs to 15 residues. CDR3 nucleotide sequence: TGTGCCAGCAGCCCTACTGACAGAGGGGGAAACACCATATATTTT. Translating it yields CASSPTDRGGNTIYF.

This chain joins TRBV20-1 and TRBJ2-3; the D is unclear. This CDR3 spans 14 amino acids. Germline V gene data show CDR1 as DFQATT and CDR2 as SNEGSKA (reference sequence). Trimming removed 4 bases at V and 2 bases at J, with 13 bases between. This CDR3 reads CSATKTGSTDTQYF. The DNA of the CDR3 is TGCAGTGCTACCAAAACCGGGTCCACAGATACGCAGTATTTT.

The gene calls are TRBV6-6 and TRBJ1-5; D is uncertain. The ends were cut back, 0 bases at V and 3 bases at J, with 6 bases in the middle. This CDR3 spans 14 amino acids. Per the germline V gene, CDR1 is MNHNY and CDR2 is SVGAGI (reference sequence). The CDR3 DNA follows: TGTGCCAGCAGTTACTCGAGGGACAATCAGCCCCAGCATTTT. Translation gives CASSYSRDNQPQHF.

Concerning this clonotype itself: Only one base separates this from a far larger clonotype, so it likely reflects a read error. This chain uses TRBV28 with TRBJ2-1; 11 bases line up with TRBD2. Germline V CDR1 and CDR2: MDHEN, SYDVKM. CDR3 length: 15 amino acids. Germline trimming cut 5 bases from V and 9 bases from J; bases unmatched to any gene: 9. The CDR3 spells CASSDRLAGGGEQFF. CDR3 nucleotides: TGTGCCAGCAGTGATCGTCTAGCGGGAGGTGGTGAGCAGTTCTTC.

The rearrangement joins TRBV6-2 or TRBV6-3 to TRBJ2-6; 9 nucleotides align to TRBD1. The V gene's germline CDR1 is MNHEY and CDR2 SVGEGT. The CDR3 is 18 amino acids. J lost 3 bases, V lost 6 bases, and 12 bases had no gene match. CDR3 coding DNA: TGTGCCAGCAGCCTGCTTTGGGGACAGGGAGATGGGGCCAACGTCCTGACTTTC. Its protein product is CASSLLWGQGDGANVLTF.

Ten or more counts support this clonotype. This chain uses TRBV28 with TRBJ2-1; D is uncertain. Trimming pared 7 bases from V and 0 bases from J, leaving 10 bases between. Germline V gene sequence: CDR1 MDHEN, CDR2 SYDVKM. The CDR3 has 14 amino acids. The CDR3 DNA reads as TGTGCCAGCATTAGGCAGAGCTCCTACAATGAGCAGTTCTTC. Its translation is CASIRQSSYNEQFF.

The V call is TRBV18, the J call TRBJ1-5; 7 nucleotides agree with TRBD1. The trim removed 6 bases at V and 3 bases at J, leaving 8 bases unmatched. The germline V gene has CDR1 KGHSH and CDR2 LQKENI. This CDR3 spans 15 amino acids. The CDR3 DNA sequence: TGTGCCAGCTCCCCTACAGGGGTCCTCAATCAGCCCCAGCATTTT. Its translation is CASSPTGVLNQPQHF.

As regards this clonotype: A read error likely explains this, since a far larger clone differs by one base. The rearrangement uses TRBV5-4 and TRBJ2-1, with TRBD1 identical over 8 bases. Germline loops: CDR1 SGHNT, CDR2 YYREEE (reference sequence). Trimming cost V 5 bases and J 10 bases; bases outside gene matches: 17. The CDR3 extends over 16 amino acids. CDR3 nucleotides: TGTGCCAGCAGAAAGACAGGGGCCCAGAGCTCCTACGAGCAGTTCTTC. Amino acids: CASRKTGAQSSYEQFF. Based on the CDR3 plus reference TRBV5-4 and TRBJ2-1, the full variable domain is ETGVTQSPTHLIKTRGQQVTLRCSSQSGHNTVSWYQQALGQGPQFIFQYYREEENGRGNFPPRFSGLQFPNYSSELNVNALELDDSALYLCASRKTGAQSSYEQFFGPGTRLTVL.

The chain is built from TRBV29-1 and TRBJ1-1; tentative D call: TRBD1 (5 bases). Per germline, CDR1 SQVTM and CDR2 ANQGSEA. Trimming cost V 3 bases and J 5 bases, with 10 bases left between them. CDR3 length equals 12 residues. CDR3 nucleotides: TGCAGCGTTGACAGGGTAGGGACTGAAGCTTTCTTT. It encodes CSVDRVGTEAFF.

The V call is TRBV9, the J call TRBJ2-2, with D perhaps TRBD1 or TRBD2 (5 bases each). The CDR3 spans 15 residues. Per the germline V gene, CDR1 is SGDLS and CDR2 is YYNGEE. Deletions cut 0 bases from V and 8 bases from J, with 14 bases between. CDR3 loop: CASSVVVGTEGELFF. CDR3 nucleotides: TGTGCCAGCAGCGTAGTTGTGGGGACGGAAGGGGAGCTGTTTTTT.

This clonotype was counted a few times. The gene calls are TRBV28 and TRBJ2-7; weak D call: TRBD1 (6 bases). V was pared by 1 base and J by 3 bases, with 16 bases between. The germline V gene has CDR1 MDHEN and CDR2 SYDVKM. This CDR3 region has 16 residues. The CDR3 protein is CASSLSTDSRGYEQYF. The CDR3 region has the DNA TGTGCCAGCAGTTTATCCACGGACAGCCGGGGCTACGAGCAGTACTTC. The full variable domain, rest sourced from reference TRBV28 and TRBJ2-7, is DVKVTQSSRYLVKRTGEKVFLECVQDMDHENMFWYRQDPGLGLRLIYFSYDVKMKEKGDIPEGYSVSREKKERFSLILESASTNQTSMYLCASSLSTDSRGYEQYFGPGTRLTVT.

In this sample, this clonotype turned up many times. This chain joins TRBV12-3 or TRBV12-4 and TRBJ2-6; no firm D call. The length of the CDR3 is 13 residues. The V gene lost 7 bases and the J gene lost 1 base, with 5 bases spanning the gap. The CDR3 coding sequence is TGTGCCAGCACCGGTTCTGGGGCCAACGTCCTGACTTTC. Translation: CASTGSGANVLTF.

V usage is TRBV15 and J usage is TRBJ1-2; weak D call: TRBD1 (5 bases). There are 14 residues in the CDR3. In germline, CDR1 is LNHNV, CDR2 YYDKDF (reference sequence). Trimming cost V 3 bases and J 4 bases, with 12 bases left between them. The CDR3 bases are TGTGCCACCAGCAGTGGGACGGTCTTCTATGGCTACACCTTC. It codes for CATSSGTVFYGYTF. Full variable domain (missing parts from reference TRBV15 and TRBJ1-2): DAMVIQNPRYQVTQFGKPVTLSCSQTLNHNVMYWYQQKSSQAPKLLFHYYDKDFNNEADTPDNFQSRRPNTSFCFLDIRSPGLGDTAMYLCATSSGTVFYGYTFGSGTRLTVV.

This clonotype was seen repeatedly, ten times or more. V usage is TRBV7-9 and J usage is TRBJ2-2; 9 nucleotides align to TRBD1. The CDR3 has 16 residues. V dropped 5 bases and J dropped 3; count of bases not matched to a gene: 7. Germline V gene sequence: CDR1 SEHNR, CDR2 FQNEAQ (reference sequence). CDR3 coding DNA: TGTGCCAGCAGCCAGACAGGGGGAAAAGACACCGGGGAGCTGTTTTTT. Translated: CASSQTGGKDTGELFF.

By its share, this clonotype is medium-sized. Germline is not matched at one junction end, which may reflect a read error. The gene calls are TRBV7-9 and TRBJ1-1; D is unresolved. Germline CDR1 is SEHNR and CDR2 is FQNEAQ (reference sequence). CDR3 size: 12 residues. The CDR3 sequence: CASSRAGTEAFF. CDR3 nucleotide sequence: TGCGCCAGCAGCCGAGCGGGGACTGAAGCTTTCTTT.

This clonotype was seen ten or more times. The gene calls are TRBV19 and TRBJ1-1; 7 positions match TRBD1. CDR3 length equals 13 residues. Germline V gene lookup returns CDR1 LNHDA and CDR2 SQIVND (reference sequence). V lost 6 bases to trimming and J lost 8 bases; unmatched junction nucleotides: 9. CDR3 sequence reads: CASRLNRDSEAFF. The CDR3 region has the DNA TGTGCCAGTAGACTTAACCGGGACAGCGAAGCTTTCTTT.

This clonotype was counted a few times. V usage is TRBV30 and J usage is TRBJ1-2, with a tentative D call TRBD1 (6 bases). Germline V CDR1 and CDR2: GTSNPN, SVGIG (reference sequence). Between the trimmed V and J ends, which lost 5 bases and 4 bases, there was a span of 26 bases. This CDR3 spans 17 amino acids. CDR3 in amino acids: CAWADSVERLPLYGYTF. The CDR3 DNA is TGTGCCTGGGCGGACAGCGTGGAACGGCTACCCCTCTATGGCTACACCTTC.

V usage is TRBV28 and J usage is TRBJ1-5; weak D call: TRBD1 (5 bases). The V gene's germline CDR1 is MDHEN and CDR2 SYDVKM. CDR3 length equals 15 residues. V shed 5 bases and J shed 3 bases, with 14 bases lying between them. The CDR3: CASSPIGGYNQPQHF. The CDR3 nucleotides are TGTGCCAGCAGTCCAATTGGGGGTTACAATCAGCCCCAGCATTTT.

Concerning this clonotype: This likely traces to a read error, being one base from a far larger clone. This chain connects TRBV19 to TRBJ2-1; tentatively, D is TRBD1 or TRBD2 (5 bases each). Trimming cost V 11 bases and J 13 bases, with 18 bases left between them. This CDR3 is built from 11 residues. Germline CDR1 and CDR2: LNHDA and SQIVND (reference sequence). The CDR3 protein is CASSEGETQFF. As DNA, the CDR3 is TGTGCCTCGTCTGAAGGGGAGACCCAGTTCTTC.

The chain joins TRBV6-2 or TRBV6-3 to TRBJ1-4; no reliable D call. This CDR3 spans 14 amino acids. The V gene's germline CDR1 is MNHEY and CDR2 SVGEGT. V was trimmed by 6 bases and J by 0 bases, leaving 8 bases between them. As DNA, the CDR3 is TGTGCCAGCAGGGACTTTGCAACTAATGAAAAACTGTTTTTT. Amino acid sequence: CASRDFATNEKLFF.

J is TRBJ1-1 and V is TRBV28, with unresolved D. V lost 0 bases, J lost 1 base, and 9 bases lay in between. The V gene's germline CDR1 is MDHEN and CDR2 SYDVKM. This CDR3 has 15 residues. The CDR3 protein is CASSLWGTSNTEAFF. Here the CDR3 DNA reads TGTGCCAGCAGTTTATGGGGCACCTCGAACACTGAAGCTTTCTTT.

This CDR3 is CASSTTGVVEKLFF. The DNA for the CDR3 is TGTGCCAGTAGTACAACAGGGGTAGTAGAAAAACTGTTTTTT. The chain carries TRBV19 and TRBJ1-4; 7 nucleotides align to TRBD1. Germline V CDR1 and CDR2: LNHDA, SQIVND (reference sequence). CDR3 length: 14 amino acids. V was clipped by 4 bases and J by 8 bases; unmatched bases: 7.

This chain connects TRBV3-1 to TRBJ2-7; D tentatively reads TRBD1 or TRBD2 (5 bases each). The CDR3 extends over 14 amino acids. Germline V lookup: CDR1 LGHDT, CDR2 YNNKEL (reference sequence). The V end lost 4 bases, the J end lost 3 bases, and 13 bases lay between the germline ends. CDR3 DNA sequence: TGTGCCAGCAGCCGGGGGAGAACACTCTACGAGCAGTACTTC. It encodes CASSRGRTLYEQYF.

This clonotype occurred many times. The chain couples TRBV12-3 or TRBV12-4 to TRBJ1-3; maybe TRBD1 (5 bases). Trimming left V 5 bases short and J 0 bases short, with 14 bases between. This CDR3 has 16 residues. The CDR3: CASSLGVSDSGNTIYF. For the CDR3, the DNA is TGTGCCAGCAGTCTAGGGGTATCAGACTCTGGAAACACCATATATTTT.

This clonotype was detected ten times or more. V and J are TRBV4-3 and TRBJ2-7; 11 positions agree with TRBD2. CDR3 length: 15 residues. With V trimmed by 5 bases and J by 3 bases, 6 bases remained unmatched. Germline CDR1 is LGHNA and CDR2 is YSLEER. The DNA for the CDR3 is TGCGCCAGCAGCAGTGGGACTAGCGGATTCTACGAGCAGTACTTC. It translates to CASSSGTSGFYEQYF.